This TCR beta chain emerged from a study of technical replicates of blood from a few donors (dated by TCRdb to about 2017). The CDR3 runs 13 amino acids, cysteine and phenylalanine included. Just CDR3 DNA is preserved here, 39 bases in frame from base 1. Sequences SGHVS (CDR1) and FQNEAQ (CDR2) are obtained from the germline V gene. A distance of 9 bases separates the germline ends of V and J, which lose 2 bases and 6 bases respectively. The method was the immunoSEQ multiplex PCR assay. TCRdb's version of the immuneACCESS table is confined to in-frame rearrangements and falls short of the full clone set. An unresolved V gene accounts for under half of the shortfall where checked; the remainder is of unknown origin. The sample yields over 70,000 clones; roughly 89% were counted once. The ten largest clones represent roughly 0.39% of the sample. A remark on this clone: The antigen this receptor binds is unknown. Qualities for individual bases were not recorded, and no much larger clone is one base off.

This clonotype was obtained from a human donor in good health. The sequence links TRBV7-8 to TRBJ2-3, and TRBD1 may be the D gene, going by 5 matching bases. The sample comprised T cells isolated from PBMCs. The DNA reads TGTGCCAGCAGCTTACCCCCAGGGGATACGCAGTATTTT. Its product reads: CASSLPPGDTQYF.